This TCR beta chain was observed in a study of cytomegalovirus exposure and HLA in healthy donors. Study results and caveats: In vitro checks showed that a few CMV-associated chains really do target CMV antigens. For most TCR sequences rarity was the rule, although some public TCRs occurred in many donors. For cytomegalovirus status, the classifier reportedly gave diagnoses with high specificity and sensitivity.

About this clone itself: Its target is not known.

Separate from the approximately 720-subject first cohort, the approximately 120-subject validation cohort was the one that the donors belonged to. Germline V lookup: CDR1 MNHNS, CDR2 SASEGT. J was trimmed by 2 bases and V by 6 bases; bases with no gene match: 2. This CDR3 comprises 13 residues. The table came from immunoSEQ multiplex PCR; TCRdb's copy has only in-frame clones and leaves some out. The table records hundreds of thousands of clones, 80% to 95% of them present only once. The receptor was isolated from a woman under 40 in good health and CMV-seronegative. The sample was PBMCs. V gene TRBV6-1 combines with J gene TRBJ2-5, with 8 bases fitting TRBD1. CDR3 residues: CASSTGGQETQYF. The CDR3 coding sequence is TGTGCCAGCAGCACAGGGGGACAAGAGACCCAGTACTTC.